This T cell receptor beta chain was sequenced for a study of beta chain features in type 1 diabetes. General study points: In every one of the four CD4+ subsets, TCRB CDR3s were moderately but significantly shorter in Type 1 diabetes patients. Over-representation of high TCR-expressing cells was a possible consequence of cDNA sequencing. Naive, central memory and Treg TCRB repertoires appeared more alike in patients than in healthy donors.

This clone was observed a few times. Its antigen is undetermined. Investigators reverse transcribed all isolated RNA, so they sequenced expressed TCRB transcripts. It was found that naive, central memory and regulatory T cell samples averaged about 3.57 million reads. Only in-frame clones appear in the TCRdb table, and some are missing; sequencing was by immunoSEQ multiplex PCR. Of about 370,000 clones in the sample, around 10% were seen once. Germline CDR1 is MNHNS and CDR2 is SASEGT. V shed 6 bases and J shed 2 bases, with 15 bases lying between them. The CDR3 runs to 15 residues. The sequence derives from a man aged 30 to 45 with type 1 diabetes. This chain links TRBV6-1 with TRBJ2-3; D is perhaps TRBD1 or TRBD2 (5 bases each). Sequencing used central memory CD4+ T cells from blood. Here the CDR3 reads CASSRMGDPTDTQYF. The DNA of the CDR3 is TGTGCCAGCAGCCGAATGGGGGATCCCACAGATACGCAGTATTTT.